The present T cell receptor (beta chain) was sequenced within a study of shared T cell receptors in the human thymus. Sequencing was performed with immunoSEQ multiplex PCR; in TCRdb, only in-frame clones are kept and a portion is missing. The sample carries hundreds of thousands of clones, roughly 90% recorded once. The CDR3 contains 14 residues. V gave up 7 bases and J gave up 1 base; unmatched junction bases: 6. Germline CDR1 reads LGHNT; CDR2 reads FRNRAP. These data also featured in a second study, about human thymus T cells.

This chain links TRBV12-5 with TRBJ1-2; 7 bases are a match to TRBD1. Material for sequencing was thymocytes. The receptor comes from a boy under two years old with a congenital heart defect. CDR3 amino acids: CASVLTGINYGYTF. The CDR3, as DNA: TGTGCTAGTGTCCTGACAGGGATTAACTATGGCTACACCTTC.